This T cell receptor beta chain was recovered during a study of cytomegalovirus exposure and HLA in healthy donors (dated by TCRdb to the late 2010s). Regarding the complete study: A later analysis indicated that the 95 to 150 validation repertoires were generated on the platform also employed for the approximately 700 repertoires of the first cohort. The study was designed to test whether signatures of past pathogen exposure could be identified by cataloging public T cell receptors. Along with the roughly 610-subject first cohort, a separate validation cohort of over 90 different subjects was used. High-throughput TCR immunosequencing, statistical association of individual TCRs with disease status, and machine learning were combined to predict cytomegalovirus infection status. General conclusions and limits of the study: Most TCR sequences were observed very rarely across donors, whereas some public TCRs were present in many individuals. The study listed 150 to 200 TCR beta chains as associated with cytomegalovirus. The authors suggested that the approach could potentially be extended to other disease states and immunological phenotypes. In a later analysis, TCRs clustered in the first cohort were found to also tend to co-occur in the approximately 120 validation repertoires, with 94% of cluster scores above 0. Three of the identified cytomegalovirus-associated TCR beta chains were confirmed in vitro to be specific for cytomegalovirus antigens. All 120 or so repertoires were used to score co-occurrence in the validation cohort in a later analysis, because that analysis had no HLA typing for the cohort. Cytomegalovirus status was reported to be diagnosed by the classifier with high specificity and sensitivity in both the original and validation cohorts.

V has 5 bases trimmed and J has 5 bases trimmed; junction bases matching no gene number 15. From the germline V gene (reference sequence), CDR1 is MNHEY and CDR2 is SMNVEV. Taken from cysteine to phenylalanine, the CDR3 has 17 residues. The DNA shown is the 51-base CDR3, in frame from base 1. Donors formed part of the validation cohort, which comprised 120 subjects and was distinct from the first cohort of several hundred subjects. Receptor libraries were prepared by the immunoSEQ multiplex PCR assay. As for how the authors treated the data: A statistical classification framework was built for diagnosing cytomegalovirus status from the catalog of TCR beta chain sequences. TCRdb re-hosts the immuneACCESS table, in-frame sequences only. Its copies lack some clones; in the studies checked, an unresolved V gene accounts for under half of them, and the cause for the rest is not known. Clonal size and the V and J genes are those of that table, whereas D and trimming came from the DNA. The sample has tens of thousands of clones on record, around 96% of them singletons. 0.78% of the sample rests with the top ten.

Only one count was recorded for this clone. The specificity of this receptor is unknown. Within one base of it there is no much larger clone, and no base qualities were kept. The chain is encoded by TRBV27 joined to TRBJ2-5; the central 9 bases match TRBD2. Sequenced sample: PBMCs. The clonotype was recovered from a man younger than 35 in good health and CMV-seronegative. The base sequence is TGTGCCAGCAGTCTGACAAGCGGTAGCGGGAGTTCGGAGACCCAGTACTTC. Protein translation: CASSLTSGSGSSETQYF.